The 25 T cell receptor beta chains presented below share a single source sample, sequenced in a study of low-dose radiotherapy and immunotherapy resistance in tumors. Gene-specific TRAV and TRBV primers were used for first-strand cDNA, covering alpha and beta chains. The PCR that amplified TCRs ran for about 20 cycles, relying on a constant-region primer and a V-primer adapter. TCRdb processed the reads anew with MiXCR; each CDR3 protein has one entry. The sample records 75,000 to 95,000 distinct CDR3 sequences, about 20% being singletons. The time point is: after trial treatment. Treatment meaning: LDRT plus nivolumab, ipilimumab, low-dose cyclophosphamide and aspirin (RACIN trial). The sequences come from PBMCs, collected after low-dose radiotherapy plus immunotherapy. The source is a female donor with ovarian cancer.

This clonotype occurred many times. The CDR3 nucleotides read TGCGCCAGCCGTAAAACTAGCGGCGAGACCTACAATGAGCAGTTCTTC. Translation gives CASRKTSGETYNEQFF. J is TRBJ2-1 and V is TRBV5-1; 8 nucleotides line up with TRBD2. Trimming removed 7 bases from V and 2 bases from J; junction bases left unmatched: 11. CDR1 SGHRS and CDR2 YFSETQ come from the germline V gene. The length of the CDR3 is 16 residues.

This clonotype was recorded many times. The chain employs TRBV5-3 and TRBJ2-7, with 10 bases matching TRBD1. TRBV5-3 is designated an ORF whose function remains uncertain. Germline trimming cut 8 bases from V and 2 bases from J; bases unmatched to any gene: 10. CDR3 length equals 15 residues. This CDR3 reads CASSLAGTGAYEQYF. As DNA, the CDR3 is TGTGCCAGCAGTCTCGCCGGGACAGGGGCCTACGAGCAGTACTTC.

Details on this clonotype: Sequence at one end of the junction differs from germline and may be a read error. The chain has TRBV5-5 and TRBJ1-5; D perhaps matches TRBD1 (6 bases). CDR1 and CDR2 from the germline V gene are SGHKS and YYEKEE (reference sequence). The CDR3 has 14 residues. CDR3 coding DNA: TGTGCCAGCACCTTGGAAGGGGGGACCCAGCCCCAGCATTTT. As protein: CASTLEGGTQPQHF.

This clonotype was observed many times. This chain uses TRBV6-2 or TRBV6-3 with TRBJ1-5, with 9 bases aligning to TRBD1. The CDR3 contains 17 residues. J gave up 1 base and V 7 bases, and 11 bases lay outside the gene matches. Germline CDR1 reads MNHEY; CDR2 reads SVGEGT. The CDR3 sequence is CASKGDRVMMSNQPQHF. The CDR3 DNA is TGTGCCAGCAAAGGGGACAGGGTAATGATGAGCAATCAGCCCCAGCATTTT.

This clonotype was observed a few times. This chain uses TRBV11-2 with TRBJ2-1, with D uncertain. The tail of the sequence fits TRBJ2-7 better, so the J call may be wrong. Looked up from germline, CDR1 is SGHAT and CDR2 is FQNNGV. The CDR3 loop spans 13 amino acids. The CDR3 sequence: CASSLATLYEQYF. CDR3 bases: TGTGCCAGCAGCTTGGCGACCCTCTACGAGCAGTACTTC.

This clonotype was counted ten times or more. The V gene is TRBV28, the J gene TRBJ2-5, with D uncertain. This CDR3 is built from 14 residues. V was shortened by 5 bases and J by 5 bases, with 15 bases between the two germline ends. Germline V gene data show CDR1 as MDHEN and CDR2 as SYDVKM. This chain's CDR3 is CASSPLDEFETQYF. CDR3 DNA: TGTGCCAGCAGTCCTCTGGACGAGTTCGAGACCCAGTACTTC.

This clonotype is labeled as medium-sized (0.01 to 0.1%). One end of the junction does not line up with germline, which may come from a read error. The chain carries TRBV5-8 and TRBJ2-2; TRBD2 might be the D (6 bases). The germline V gene has CDR1 SGHTS and CDR2 YDEGEE. The CDR3 length is 13 residues. The CDR3 nucleotides read TGCGCCAGCAGCGCGACTAGTCCCGGGGAGCTGTTTTTT. It codes for CASSATSPGELFF.

This clonotype was observed at least ten times. The rearrangement links TRBV7-9 to TRBJ2-2; D is undetermined. The CDR3 is 15 amino acids. V was cut by 1 base and J by 0 bases, with 6 bases left in between. The germline V gene encodes CDR1 SEHNR and CDR2 FQNEAQ (reference sequence). CDR3 nucleotides: TGTGCCAGCAGCTTAGTAGCCGCGAACACCGGGGAGCTGTTTTTT. The encoded protein is CASSLVAANTGELFF.

The chain carries TRBV3-1 and TRBJ2-7; 13 bases align to TRBD2. CDR3 size: 17 residues. The germline CDR1 and CDR2 sequences are LGHDT and YNNKEL (reference sequence). The trim removed 0 bases at V and 2 bases at J, leaving 4 bases unmatched. The CDR3, as DNA: TGTGCCAGCAGCCAAGATCGACTAGCGGGAGGCCCCTACGAGCAGTACTTC. This sequence encodes CASSQDRLAGGPYEQYF.

This clonotype has ten or more counts. The CDR3: CSARPSGRALGTQYF. The CDR3 region has the DNA TGCAGTGCTAGACCGAGCGGGAGGGCCCTGGGGACCCAGTACTTC. V gene TRBV20-1 combines with J gene TRBJ2-5, with TRBD2 matching 10 bases. In germline, CDR1 is DFQATT, CDR2 SNEGSKA (reference sequence). V shed 2 bases, J shed 7 bases, and the junction held 10 bases outside the gene matches. The CDR3 length is 15 residues.

Note on this clonotype: No DNA is shown, since the ends of the CDR3 on it are uncertain; the CDR3 is the one TCRdb lists. CDR3 sequence reads: CASTNQTALYFCATSGHRNEQFF. V gene TRBV4-3 combines with J gene TRBJ2-1; no DNA check was done on the table's D call, TRBD1. CDR1 and CDR2 (germline): LGHNA, YSLEER. The CDR3 totals 23 residues, both ends included.

This chain links TRBV18 with TRBJ1-4, with D tentatively TRBD1 (5 bases). Germline values: CDR1 KGHSH, CDR2 LQKENI. V was shortened by 3 bases and J by 2 bases, with 10 bases between the two germline ends. The CDR3 spans 15 residues. This chain's CDR3 is CASSPSRGTNEKLFF. The DNA for the CDR3 is TGTGCCAGCTCACCGTCAAGGGGCACTAATGAAAAACTGTTTTTT.

This clonotype was seen at least ten times. The chain recombines TRBV7-9 with TRBJ2-1, with 10 bases that match TRBD1. This CDR3 is built from 15 residues. In germline, CDR1 is SEHNR, CDR2 FQNEAQ (reference sequence). Trimming cost V 4 bases and J 9 bases; bases outside gene matches: 9. The CDR3 DNA reads TGTGCCAGCAGCTCTAGACAGGGGGCTGGTAGTGAGCAGTTCTTC. Residues: CASSSRQGAGSEQFF. The variable domain in full, with the rest retrieved from reference TRBV7-9 and TRBJ2-1, is DTGVSQNPRHKITKRGQNVTFRCDPISEHNRLYWYRQTLGQGPEFLTYFQNEAQLEKSRLLSDRFSAERPKGSFSTLEIQRTEQGDSAMYLCASSSRQGAGSEQFFGPGTRLTVL.

This clonotype was seen many times. The chain recombines TRBV20-1 with TRBJ2-7, with 9 bases fitting TRBD1. The CDR3 is made up of 10 amino acids. Germline V gene lookup returns CDR1 DFQATT and CDR2 SNEGSKA (reference sequence). The CDR3 protein is CSTGGYEQYF. The CDR3 DNA follows: TGCTCGACAGGGGGCTACGAGCAGTACTTC.

CDR3: CAWTGTESYGYTF. The CDR3 DNA follows: TGTGCCTGGACCGGGACAGAGAGCTATGGCTACACCTTC. This rearrangement joins TRBV30 to TRBJ1-2, with 7 bases that match TRBD1. V dropped 4 bases and J dropped 4; count of bases not matched to a gene: 6. The CDR3 has 13 amino acids. The germline V gene encodes CDR1 GTSNPN and CDR2 SVGIG (reference sequence). Together with reference TRBV30 and TRBJ1-2, the CDR3 gives the full variable domain: SQTIHQWPATLVQPVGSPLSLECTVEGTSNPNLYWYRQAAGRGLQLLFYSVGIGQISSEVPQNLSASRPQDRQFILSSKKLLLSDSGFYLCAWTGTESYGYTFGSGTRLTVV.

This clonotype was found many times. The V call is TRBV15, the J call TRBJ2-1, with 12 nucleotides matching TRBD2. CDR3 length: 16 residues. Germline values: CDR1 LNHNV, CDR2 YYDKDF (reference sequence). V shed 1 base, J shed 6 bases, and the junction held 4 bases outside the gene matches. The CDR3 here is CATSRGGLAGTNEQFF. In DNA form, the CDR3 reads TGTGCCACCAGCAGAGGAGGACTAGCGGGGACCAATGAGCAGTTCTTC.

This clonotype has ten or more counts. This chain connects TRBV10-3 to TRBJ2-1; D is unresolved. The CDR3 covers 13 residues. Germline CDR1 reads ENHRY; CDR2 reads SYGVKD. Trimming shortened V by 10 bases and J by 8 bases, and 18 bases separated the two germline ends. The CDR3 region is CATSEQSVDEQFF. The CDR3 nucleotides read TGTGCCACCTCGGAGCAGTCAGTCGATGAGCAGTTCTTC.

This clonotype was recorded many times. This chain connects TRBV20-1 to TRBJ2-1; the D gene is possibly TRBD2 (5 bases). This CDR3 comprises 15 residues. The V gene's germline CDR1 is DFQATT and CDR2 SNEGSKA (reference sequence). The ends were cut back, 3 bases at V and 2 bases at J, with 14 bases in the middle. CDR3 sequence reads: CSASPYTSTYNEQFF. The CDR3 DNA reads TGCAGTGCTAGCCCCTACACTAGTACCTACAATGAGCAGTTCTTC.

This clonotype was recorded many times. The chain recombines TRBV7-2 with TRBJ2-1, with TRBD2 identical over 8 bases. The germline gives CDR1 SGHTA, CDR2 FQGNSA. V trimming: 0 bases; J trimming: 4 bases; junction bases outside the gene matches: 5. The CDR3 length is 16 residues. The CDR3 reads CASSLAPREEYNEQFF. The CDR3 DNA reads TGTGCCAGCAGCTTAGCGCCGCGGGAGGAGTACAATGAGCAGTTCTTC.

The chain carries TRBV9 and TRBJ2-2; D is unresolved. V shed 2 bases and J shed 6 bases, with 8 bases lying between them. The CDR3 extends over 13 amino acids. The germline V gene encodes CDR1 SGDLS and CDR2 YYNGEE. The CDR3 DNA reads as TGTGCCAGCAGCGTCGACCGGGCCGGGGAGCTGTTTTTT. Amino acids: CASSVDRAGELFF.

This clonotype has ten or more counts. The CDR3 DNA sequence: TGTGCCAGCAGCCAAGAGCACTTGACTTCTGGAAACACCATATATTTT. It yields the protein CASSQEHLTSGNTIYF. The chain employs TRBV3-1 and TRBJ1-3; the D is unclear. The CDR3 covers 16 residues. The ends were cut back, 0 bases at V and 1 base at J, with 10 bases in the middle. Germline CDR1 and CDR2: LGHDT and YNNKEL (reference sequence).

J is TRBJ2-1 and V is TRBV21-1; no check of the table's D call, TRBD2, against the DNA was made. TRBV21-1 is described as a pseudogene. CDR3 length equals 15 residues. DNA for the CDR3: TGTGCCACTAGTTTATCTAGCGGGAGGAACAATGAGCAGTTCTTC. The encoded protein is CATSLSSGRNNEQFF.

This clonotype was seen at least ten times. The chain recombines TRBV7-3 with TRBJ2-3; D is unclear. The CDR3 consists of 14 residues. The V end was cut by 4 bases, the J end by 4 bases, with 12 bases between. CDR1 and CDR2 from the germline V gene are SGHTA and FQGTGA. The CDR3 here is CASSYPSLPDTQYF. CDR3 nucleotide sequence: TGTGCCAGCAGCTACCCATCGCTACCAGATACGCAGTATTTT. Complete variable domain (other parts from reference TRBV7-3 and TRBJ2-3): GAGVSQTPSNKVTEKGKYVELRCDPISGHTALYWYRQSLGQGPEFLIYFQGTGAADDSGLPNDRFFAVRPEGSVSTLKIQRTERGDSAVYLCASSYPSLPDTQYFGPGTRLTVL.

A word on this clonotype: This may arise from a read error, as a much more abundant clone is one base away. The chain has TRBV20-1 and TRBJ2-1, with a weak D call TRBD2 (5 bases). The CDR3 length is 15 residues. Germline V gene sequence: CDR1 DFQATT, CDR2 SNEGSKA (reference sequence). The CDR3 is CSAGDTGKVRNEQFF. In DNA, the CDR3 is TGCAGTGCTGGAGATACGGGGAAAGTTAGAAATGAGCAGTTCTTC.

This clonotype has a count of ten or more. The J gene is TRBJ2-7, the V gene TRBV11-3; D remains ambiguous. Trimming shortened V by 2 bases and J by 0 bases, and 5 bases separated the two germline ends. The V gene's germline CDR1 is SGHNT and CDR2 YENEEA. This CDR3 has 13 amino acids. CDR3 DNA: TGTGCCAGCAGCTTATCCGGCTCCTACGAGCAGTACTTC. It yields the protein CASSLSGSYEQYF.